This TCR beta chain was observed in a study of long-term antiretroviral therapy in people with HIV. For this clone: What it recognizes is unknown.

This CDR3 is built from 11 residues. From germline, CDR1 is DFQATT and CDR2 SNEGSKA (reference sequence). Survey-level immunoSEQ v3.0 assays were run. Repertoires were generated with immunoSEQ multiplex PCR, while TCRdb's copy carries only in-frame clones and drops some. Here the sample spans around 7,400 clones, around 85% being singletons. General study findings and limits: Nothing was known about ART adherence, viral resistance or changes in therapy.

This chain connects TRBV20-1 to TRBJ1-1; unclear D gene. Sequenced material: unsorted PBMCs, taken 2.6 years before starting antiretroviral therapy. The receptor was isolated from a man aged 40-49 years with HIV. The CDR3 spells CRASGNTEAFF. The CDR3 DNA is TGCAGGGCCTCAGGGAACACTGAAGCTTTCTTT.